This T cell receptor (beta chain) was observed in a study of blood T cell repertoires in COVID-19. About the study: From the United States, Italy and Spain came samples of acute and convalescent COVID-19. In each case, the material was cDNA or gDNA derived from T cells, B-cell-depleted T cells, or PBMCs.

In the study's own analysis: Reference gene primer amplification yielded estimated nucleated cell counts. The data were produced by immunoSEQ multiplex PCR, yet TCRdb's version contains in-frame clones alone and is incomplete. The V and J calls and clone size are taken from that table; D and trimming were inferred from the DNA. The profile shows roughly 200,000 clones, approximately 85% of them singletons. Sequencing input: peripheral blood. This clonotype was sampled from a man aged 60 to 69 with acute or convalescent COVID-19.

The CDR3 DNA reads as TGTGCCAGCAGCTTAGTTGGGACAGGGGGTTATAGCAATCAGCCCCAGCATTTT. Protein: CASSLVGTGGYSNQPQHF. The chain is built from TRBV7-9 and TRBJ1-5; 11 bases line up with TRBD1. The germline gives CDR1 SEHNR, CDR2 FQNEAQ (reference sequence). J gave up 0 bases and V 1 base, and 5 bases lay outside the gene matches. This CDR3 has 18 amino acids.